This T cell receptor (beta chain) was recorded in a study of OX40 agonist ivuxolimab in advanced cancers. For the study at large: Patients were treated with intravenous ivuxolimab, dosed at 0.01 to 10 mg/kg and infused every 2 weeks. Mean age 60 years, range roughly 23 to 79; 82.7% male.

The CDR3 runs to 13 residues. Trimming took 3 bases from V and 9 from J, leaving 14 bases between them. Germline V gene sequence: CDR1 MNHNS, CDR2 SASEGT. The assay was immunoSEQ multiplex PCR, and TCRdb's table has in-frame clones only and misses some. This table has tens of thousands of clones, around nine tenths appearing once. Sample: CD4+ or CD8+ T cells sorted from blood, taken in a trial of the OX40 agonist ivuxolimab. This receptor was obtained from an adult with an advanced solid tumor such as melanoma, head and neck, liver or kidney cancer. V and J are TRBV6-1 and TRBJ1-2, with D maybe TRBD1 (5 bases). The CDR3 here is CASSEGEALSYTF. The DNA for the CDR3 is TGTGCCAGCAGTGAGGGGGAGGCATTGAGCTACACCTTC.